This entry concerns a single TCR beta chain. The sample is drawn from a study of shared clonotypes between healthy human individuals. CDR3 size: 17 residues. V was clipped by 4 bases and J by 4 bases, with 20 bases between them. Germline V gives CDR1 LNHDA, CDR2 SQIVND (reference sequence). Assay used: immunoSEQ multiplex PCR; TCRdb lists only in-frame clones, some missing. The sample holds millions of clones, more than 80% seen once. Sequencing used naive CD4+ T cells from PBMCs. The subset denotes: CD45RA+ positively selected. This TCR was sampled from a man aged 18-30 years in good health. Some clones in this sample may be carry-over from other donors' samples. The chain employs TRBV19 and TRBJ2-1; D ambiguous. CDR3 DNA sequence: TGTGCCAGTAGTACCTACACCAGGCAACCGGGTTACAATGAGCAGTTCTTC. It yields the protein CASSTYTRQPGYNEQFF.